This T cell receptor (beta chain) was identified in a study of blood T cells in healthy people across ages. Points from the study as a whole: The authors considered diversity estimates from one million T cells to be underestimates. Aged donors had fewer naive CD4+ cells and lower diversity than long-lived donors.

Through a sample-barcoded 5' primer and a J-beta primer mix, a second PCR was run for roughly 6 to 12 cycles. A template-switch adaptor that had 12 random nucleotides put a tag on each cDNA molecule. TCRdb analysed the 5' RACE reads with MiXCR anew, one entry per CDR3 protein. The data show around 1.1 million distinct CDR3 sequences, under 40% seen once. Losses at the gene ends were 4 bases for V and 5 bases for J; bases not matched to a gene: 11. Per the germline V gene, CDR1 is ENHRY and CDR2 is SYGVKD. This CDR3 region has 17 residues. As to this clonotype: Its antigen is undetermined.

Sequencing input: blood. The chain carries TRBV10-3 and TRBJ2-1; TRBD2 matches 10 bases. This TCR came from a man aged 18 to 30 in good health. CDR3 protein: CAISGPGLAGDNNEQFF. The CDR3 DNA reads TGTGCCATCAGTGGGCCGGGGCTAGCGGGGGATAACAATGAGCAGTTCTTC.